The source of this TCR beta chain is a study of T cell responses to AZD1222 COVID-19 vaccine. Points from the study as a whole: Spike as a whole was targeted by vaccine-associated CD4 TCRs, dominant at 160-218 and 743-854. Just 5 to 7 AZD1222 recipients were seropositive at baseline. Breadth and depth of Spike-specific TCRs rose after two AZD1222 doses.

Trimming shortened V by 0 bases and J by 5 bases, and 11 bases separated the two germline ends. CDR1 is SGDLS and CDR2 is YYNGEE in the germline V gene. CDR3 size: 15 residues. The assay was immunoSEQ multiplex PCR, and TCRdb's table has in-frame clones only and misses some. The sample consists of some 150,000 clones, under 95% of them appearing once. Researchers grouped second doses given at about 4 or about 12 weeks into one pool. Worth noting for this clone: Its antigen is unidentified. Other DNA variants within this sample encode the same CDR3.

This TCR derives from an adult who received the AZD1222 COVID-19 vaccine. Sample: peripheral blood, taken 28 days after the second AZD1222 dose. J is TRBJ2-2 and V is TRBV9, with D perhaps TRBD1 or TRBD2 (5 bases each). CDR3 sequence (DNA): TGTGCCAGCAGCGTAGGAGGGGTTGGTACCGGGGAGCTGTTTTTT. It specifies CASSVGGVGTGELFF.